This TCR beta chain is from a study of T cell responses to AZD1222 COVID-19 vaccine. Study-wide results and caveats: There were vaccine-associated CD4 TCRs across spike, dominant at 160-218 and 743-854.

For this clone: Its antigen is not known.

The germline gives CDR1 ENHRY, CDR2 SYGVKD. The CDR3 spans 15 residues. V lost 4 bases, J lost 6 bases, and 8 bases stayed unmatched. Clones were read by immunoSEQ multiplex PCR, and TCRdb kept only the in-frame ones, dropping some. Among some 60,000 clones listed, 75% to 85% were seen once. The chain carries TRBV10-3 and TRBJ2-2, with TRBD1 identical over 7 bases. The TCR originated in an adult in good health. This specimen consisted of peripheral blood, obtained on day 0 of AZD1222 vaccination. CDR3: CAISALDRVAGELFF. CDR3 in DNA: TGTGCCATCAGTGCCCTCGACAGGGTCGCCGGGGAGCTGTTTTTT.